Sequencing of this T cell receptor (beta chain) was carried out in a study of identical twins. CDR3 size: 16 residues. J lost 4 bases, V lost 4 bases, and 10 bases had no gene match. Germline CDR1 and CDR2: SGHRS and YFSETQ. In this sample, this clonotype turned up many times. In TCRdb, the 5' RACE reads were re-called with MiXCR into one record per CDR3 protein. The sample has about 530,000 distinct CDR3 sequences, about 22% seen once. In addition, the sample was reused for a study of yellow fever vaccine responses in identical twins. In that study: Twins' T cell vaccine responses reportedly looked partly convergent, partly personalized.

The receptor was isolated from a young woman in good health. The rearrangement joins TRBV5-1 to TRBJ2-3; 9 positions agree with TRBD2. What was sequenced was CD4+ T cells sorted from blood. The CDR3 reads CASSTLAGRGADTQYF. The CDR3 region has the DNA TGCGCCAGCAGCACCCTAGCGGGAAGGGGTGCAGATACGCAGTATTTT.